This T cell receptor beta chain was recorded in a study of shared clonotypes between healthy human individuals. The V gene's germline CDR1 is SGDLS and CDR2 YYNGEE. V gave up 0 bases and J gave up 5 bases, with 12 bases separating them. The CDR3 length is 14 residues. Profiling relied on immunoSEQ multiplex PCR, and the TCRdb table lists in-frame clones only, not all of them. The table records 2,500,000 or so clones, around nine tenths of them present only once. The chain couples TRBV9 to TRBJ2-7; D perhaps matches TRBD1 (5 bases). Sequenced: naive CD4+ T cells sorted from blood. As to subset: CD45RA+ positively selected. This clonotype was obtained from a man between 18 and 29 years old in good health. This CDR3 reads CASSVGLWGDEQYF. CDR3 nucleotides: TGTGCCAGCAGCGTAGGCCTATGGGGCGACGAGCAGTACTTC. Drawing the rest from reference TRBV9 and TRBJ2-7, the complete variable domain is DSGVTQTPKHLITATGQRVTLRCSPRSGDLSVYWYQQSLDQGLQFLIQYYNGEERAKGNILERFSAQQFPDLHSELNLSSLELGDSALYFCASSVGLWGDEQYFGPGTRLTVT.